This is a list of T cell receptor beta chains from one sample in a study of blood T cell repertoires in COVID-19. Clones were sequenced by immunoSEQ multiplex PCR, and TCRdb holds only the in-frame ones, with some missing. This table has some 97,000 clones, just over 90% appearing once. The sample was peripheral blood. All receptors derive from a man aged 45-65 years with acute or convalescent COVID-19. Both conserved end residues are part of each CDR3. A D gene is named only where the DNA matches it firmly. Only part of the rows carry a size: once, few, many, or a class if the clone is expanded.

TGTGCCACCAGTGATGAACTTTGGGCCCCGCAGTATTTT	CATSDELWAPQYF	TRBV24-1	-	TRBJ2-3	-
TGTGCCAGCAGCTTGGGGGGGCGAGACACAGATACGCAGTATTTT	CASSLGGRDTDTQYF	TRBV5-5	-	TRBJ2-3	-
TGTGCCAGCAGCTGGGACTTCCACAGTGGGACCCAGTACTTC	CASSWDFHSGTQYF	TRBV7-2	-	TRBJ2-5	-
TGTGCCAGCAGTTACGAGTCGGACAGGGCGCGCTACACCTTC	CASSYESDRARYTF	TRBV6-5	TRBD1	TRBJ1-2	-
TGCGCCAGCAGCCAAGGTTTTCTTGGGGCAGGGTTCGAGCAGTACTTC	CASSQGFLGAGFEQYF	TRBV4-1	-	TRBJ2-7	-
TGTGCCAGCAGCTCGGGACTAGCGGGAGGCTACGAGCAGTACTTC	CASSSGLAGGYEQYF	TRBV7-9	TRBD2	TRBJ2-7	-
TGCGCCAGCAGCCAAGTCCCCGGGACAGAAAGTTACAATGAGCAGTTCTTC	CASSQVPGTESYNEQFF	TRBV4-1	TRBD1	TRBJ2-1	-
TGTGCCAGCAGCCGGAGGGACCCAAGATTCGGCACTGAAGCTTTCTTT	CASSRRDPRFGTEAFF	TRBV9	-	TRBJ1-1	-
TGTGCCTGGGAAGATGGGACAGGGGTTCTGTCTAATTCACCCCTCCACTTT	CAWEDGTGVLSNSPLHF	TRBV30	TRBD1	TRBJ1-6	-
TGTGCCACCAGCAGAGAGCCGACAGGGTTGGGTGAGCAGTTCTTC	CATSREPTGLGEQFF	TRBV15	TRBD1	TRBJ2-1	-
TGTGCCAGTAGTATATACGGACTAGCGGGAGGTAGTAATGAGCAGTTCTTC	CASSIYGLAGGSNEQFF	TRBV19	TRBD2	TRBJ2-1	-
TGTGCCAGCAGCTTCTCCCATGAGCAGTTCTTC	CASSFSHEQFF	TRBV7-6	-	TRBJ2-1	-
TGCGCCAGCAGCTCAGGACAGGACTTACGGGGCTACACCTTC	CASSSGQDLRGYTF	TRBV5-1	TRBD1	TRBJ1-2	once
TGTGCCATCAGGGGGGGGTGGAACACTGAAGCTTTCTTT	CAIRGGWNTEAFF	TRBV10-3	-	TRBJ1-1	-
TGTGCCATCAGTGGGCCGGGACAGGGGGCCTACGAGCAGTACTTC	CAISGPGQGAYEQYF	TRBV10-3	TRBD1	TRBJ2-7	-
TGTGCCAGCAGTTTTGAGTCAGGGACAGGGGGTTCACCCCTCCACTTT	CASSFESGTGGSPLHF	TRBV27	TRBD1	TRBJ1-6	-
TGTGCCACCAGTGCCCTCGGACAGGGAGGGGAGACCCAGTACTTC	CATSALGQGGETQYF	TRBV24-1	-	TRBJ2-5	-
TGCGCCAGCGGAACAGGGGGGTTCACAGATACGCAGTATTTT	CASGTGGFTDTQYF	TRBV5-1	TRBD1	TRBJ2-3	-
TGTGCCAGCAGCTTGTTAGCGAACACTGAAGCTTTCTTT	CASSLLANTEAFF	TRBV5-4	-	TRBJ1-1	once
TGTGCCAGCAGCCCTGGGACAGGGAGCGACGAGCAGTACTTC	CASSPGTGSDEQYF	TRBV11-2	TRBD1	TRBJ2-7	-
TGTGCCAGCAGCCCTGGGCAGGCGAACACTGAAGCTTTCTTT	CASSPGQANTEAFF	TRBV11-3	-	TRBJ1-1	-
TGCGCCAGCATCCATGGGGACAGACTTTGGGTCGAGCAGTACTTC	CASIHGDRLWVEQYF	TRBV5-1	TRBD1	TRBJ2-7	-